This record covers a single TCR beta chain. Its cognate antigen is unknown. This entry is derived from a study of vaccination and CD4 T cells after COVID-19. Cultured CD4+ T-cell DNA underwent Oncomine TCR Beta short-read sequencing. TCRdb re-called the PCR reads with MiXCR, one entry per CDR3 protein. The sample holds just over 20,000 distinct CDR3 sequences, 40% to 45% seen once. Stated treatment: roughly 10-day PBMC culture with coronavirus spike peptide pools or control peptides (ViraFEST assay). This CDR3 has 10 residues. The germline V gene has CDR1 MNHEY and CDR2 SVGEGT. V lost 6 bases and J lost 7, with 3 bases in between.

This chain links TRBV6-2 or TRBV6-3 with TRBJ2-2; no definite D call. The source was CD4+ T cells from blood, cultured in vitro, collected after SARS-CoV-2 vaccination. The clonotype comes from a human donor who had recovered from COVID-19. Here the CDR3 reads CASRHGELFF. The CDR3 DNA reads TGTGCCAGCAGGCACGGGGAGCTGTTTTTT.